This TCR beta chain was documented in a study of T cell responses to AZD1222 COVID-19 vaccine. Study details: Investigators merged groups given second doses at roughly 4 or roughly 12 weeks.

Measured with immunoSEQ multiplex PCR; TCRdb has only the in-frame clones, and not every one. The sample lists fewer than 200,000 clones; 80% to 95% were seen once. J lost 7 bases, V lost 1 base, and 2 bases had no gene match. In germline, CDR1 is LGHNA, CDR2 YSLEER. The CDR3 extends over 13 amino acids. The table lists this clone with a count of one. Its antigen is not identified. Study observations and caveats: A mostly white British donor set with more females was recruited, and clonal diversity was possibly underestimated. Spike was spanned by vaccine-associated CD4 TCRs, which were dominant at 160-218 and 743-854.

This clonotype was sampled from an adult in good health. The V and J genes are TRBV4-3 and TRBJ1-1; 8 bases are shared with TRBD1. Sample: peripheral blood, taken on day 0 of AZD1222 vaccination. CDR3 sequence reads: CASSQGTGSEAFF. For the CDR3, the DNA is TGCGCCAGCAGCCAAGGGACAGGGAGTGAAGCTTTCTTT.